The 5 T cell receptor delta chains below come from one sample, sequenced in a study of gamma-delta T cells after stem cell transplantation. TCRdb re-called the RT-PCR reads through CATT. Found here are approximately 1,500 delta-chain clones, approximately 9% of them singletons; the top ten hold around 24%. The source material was gamma-delta T cells. These receptors were taken from a human donor. It is not recorded whose cells these are; they may come from a transplant donor.

Worth noting for this clone: The translation of this DNA and the TCRdb protein of a much larger clone differ at residue 12, probably owing to a read error; the protein shown here is translated from the DNA. The V call is TRDV2, the J call TRDJ1; D is perhaps TRDD3 (6 bases). This CDR3 spans 14 amino acids. Germline CDR1 and CDR2: GEAIGNYY and EKD. This chain's CDR3 is CACDPDWASNKPIF. The CDR3 coding sequence is TGTGCCTGTGACCCTGACTGGGCCTCTAATAAACCCATCTTT.

This clone is termed large. The V and J genes are TRDV2 and TRDJ1; TRDD3 matches at 8 bases. There are 18 residues in the CDR3. Germline CDR1 reads GEAIGNYY; CDR2 reads EKD. J lost 0 bases, V lost 3 bases, and 14 bases had no gene match. This CDR3 reads CACDGISTGGPYTDKLIF. In DNA form, the CDR3 reads TGTGCCTGTGACGGAATAAGTACTGGGGGGCCGTACACCGATAAACTCATCTTT.

The table lists this clone with a few counts. A much larger clone is a single base away; this may be a read error. The sample carries other DNA sequences with the same CDR3. The CDR3 here is CACDTVETGGYGDFSWDTRQMFF. Here the CDR3 DNA reads TGTGCCTGTGACACCGTGGAGACTGGGGGGTACGGCGACTTCTCCTGGGACACCCGACAGATGTTTTTC. This chain joins TRDV2 and TRDJ3; 8 bases are shared with TRDD3. V gave up 0 bases and J gave up 0 bases; unmatched junction bases: 18. CDR1 and CDR2 (germline): GEAIGNYY, EKD. The CDR3 covers 23 residues.

This clone was found a few times. A read error likely explains this, since a far larger clone differs by one base. Other nucleotide sequences in the sample specify the same CDR3. V is TRDV2 and J is TRDJ2; no definite D call. Germline lookup yields CDR1 GEAIGNYY and CDR2 EKD. Trimming pared 2 bases from V and 6 bases from J, leaving 18 bases between. This CDR3 region has 16 residues. The CDR3 spells CACDSVAPRRAAQLFF. DNA for the CDR3: TGTGCCTGTGACAGCGTGGCCCCCCGGCGGGCAGCACAACTCTTCTTT.

Within the sample, this clone is medium-sized. This rearrangement joins TRDV2 to TRDJ1; D not resolved. Germline CDR1 GEAIGNYY, CDR2 EKD. The ends were cut back, 0 bases at V and 1 base at J, with 8 bases in the middle. The CDR3 consists of 14 residues. CDR3 nucleotide sequence: TGTGCCTGTGACACCGTTGTACGCACCGATAAACTCATCTTT. Protein: CACDTVVRTDKLIF.